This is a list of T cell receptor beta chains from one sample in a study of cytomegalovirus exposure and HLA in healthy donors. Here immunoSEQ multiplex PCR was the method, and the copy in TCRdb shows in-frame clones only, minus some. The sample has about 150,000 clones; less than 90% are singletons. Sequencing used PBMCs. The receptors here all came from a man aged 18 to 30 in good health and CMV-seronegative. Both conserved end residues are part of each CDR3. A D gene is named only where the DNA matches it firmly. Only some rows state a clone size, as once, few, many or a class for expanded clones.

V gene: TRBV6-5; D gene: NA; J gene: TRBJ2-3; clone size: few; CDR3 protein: CASSLQQGTGATQYF; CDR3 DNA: TGTGCCAGCAGTCTCCAACAGGGGACTGGCGCTACGCAGTATTTT
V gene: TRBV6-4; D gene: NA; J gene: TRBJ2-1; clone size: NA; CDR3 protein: CASSDSVERGSNEQFF; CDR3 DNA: TGTGCCAGCAGTGACTCTGTGGAGAGGGGGAGCAATGAGCAGTTCTTC
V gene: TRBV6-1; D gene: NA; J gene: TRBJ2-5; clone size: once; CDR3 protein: CASKGGRGKETQYF; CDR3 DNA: TGTGCCAGCAAAGGTGGCAGGGGAAAAGAGACCCAGTACTTC
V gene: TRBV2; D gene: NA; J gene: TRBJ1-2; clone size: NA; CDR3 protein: CASSELLGSGYTF; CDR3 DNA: TGTGCCAGCAGTGAATTGTTGGGGAGTGGCTACACCTTC
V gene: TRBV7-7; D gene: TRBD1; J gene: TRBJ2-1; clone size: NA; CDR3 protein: CASSPGEGQGFNEQFF; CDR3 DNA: TGTGCCAGCAGCCCGGGTGAGGGACAGGGGTTCAATGAGCAGTTCTTC
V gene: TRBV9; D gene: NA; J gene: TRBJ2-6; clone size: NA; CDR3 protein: CASSVGVLSGANVLTF; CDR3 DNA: TGTGCCAGCAGCGTCGGGGTTCTCTCTGGGGCCAACGTCCTGACTTTC
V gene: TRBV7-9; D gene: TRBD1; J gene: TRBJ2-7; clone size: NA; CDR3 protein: CASSHEPGQNYEQYF; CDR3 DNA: TGTGCCAGCAGCCACGAACCGGGACAGAACTACGAGCAGTACTTC
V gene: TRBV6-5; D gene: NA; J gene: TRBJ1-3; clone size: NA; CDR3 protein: CASSGSWGPGNTIYF; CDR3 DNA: TGTGCCAGCAGTGGTAGTTGGGGGCCTGGAAACACCATATATTTT
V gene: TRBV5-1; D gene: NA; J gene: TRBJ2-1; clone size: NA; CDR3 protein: CASSLRNEQFF; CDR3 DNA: TGCGCCAGCAGCCTAAGAAATGAGCAGTTCTTC
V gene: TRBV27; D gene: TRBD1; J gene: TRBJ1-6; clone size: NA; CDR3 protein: CASSLGTGKNSPLHF; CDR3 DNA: TGTGCCAGCAGTCTAGGGACAGGGAAGAATTCACCCCTCCACTTT
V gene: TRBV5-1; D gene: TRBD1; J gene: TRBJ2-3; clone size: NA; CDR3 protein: CASSLGTGGTNTDTQYF; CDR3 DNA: TGCGCCAGCAGCTTGGGGACAGGGGGCACCAACACAGATACGCAGTATTTT
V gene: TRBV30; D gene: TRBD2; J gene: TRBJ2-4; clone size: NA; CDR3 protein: CAWSRSLAGGTLAKNIQYF; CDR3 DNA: TGTGCCTGGAGTAGGTCCCTAGCGGGGGGAACCTTAGCCAAAAACATTCAGTACTTC
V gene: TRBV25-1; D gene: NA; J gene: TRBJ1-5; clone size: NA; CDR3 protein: CASSHSAGGPQHF; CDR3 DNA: TGTGCCAGCAGCCACAGTGCTGGTGGGCCCCAGCATTTT
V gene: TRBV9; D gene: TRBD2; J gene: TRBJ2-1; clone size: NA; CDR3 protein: CASSRTSGSNEQFF; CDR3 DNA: TGTGCCAGCAGTCGGACTAGCGGGTCTAATGAGCAGTTCTTC
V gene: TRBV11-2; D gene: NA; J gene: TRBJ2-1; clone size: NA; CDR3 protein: CASSLVGAVSSYNEQFF; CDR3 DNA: TGTGCCAGCAGCTTAGTGGGGGCCGTGAGCTCCTACAATGAGCAGTTCTTC
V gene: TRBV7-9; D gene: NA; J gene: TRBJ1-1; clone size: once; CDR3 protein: CASSLGNRVNTEAFF; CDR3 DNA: TGTGCCAGCAGCTTAGGTAACAGGGTGAACACTGAAGCTTTCTTT
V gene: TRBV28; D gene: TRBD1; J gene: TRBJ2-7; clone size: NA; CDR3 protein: CASSSGTGLYEQYF; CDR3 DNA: TGTGCCAGCAGTTCGGGGACAGGCCTCTACGAGCAGTACTTC
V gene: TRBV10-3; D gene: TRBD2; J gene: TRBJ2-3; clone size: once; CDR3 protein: CAISESFSGGTDTQYF; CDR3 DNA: TGTGCCATCAGTGAGTCGTTTAGCGGGGGCACAGATACGCAGTATTTT
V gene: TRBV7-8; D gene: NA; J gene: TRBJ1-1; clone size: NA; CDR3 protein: CASSSNRGGTEAFF; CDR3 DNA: TGTGCCAGCAGCTCGAATAGAGGGGGCACTGAAGCTTTCTTT
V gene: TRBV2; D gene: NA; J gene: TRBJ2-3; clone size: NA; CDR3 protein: CAPTRGSTDTQYF; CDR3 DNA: TGTGCGCCTACCCGGGGAAGCACAGATACGCAGTATTTT
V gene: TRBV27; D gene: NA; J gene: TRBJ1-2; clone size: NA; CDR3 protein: CASSLVGGYGYTF; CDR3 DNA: TGTGCCAGCAGTTTAGTAGGAGGCTATGGCTACACCTTC
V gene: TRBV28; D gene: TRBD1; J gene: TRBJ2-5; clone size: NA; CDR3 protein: CAVALDRAETQYF; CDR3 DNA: TGTGCGGTGGCACTGGACAGGGCCGAGACCCAGTACTTC
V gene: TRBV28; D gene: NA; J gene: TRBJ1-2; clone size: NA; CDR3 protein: CASSLVAESYTF; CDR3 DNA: TGTGCCAGCAGTTTAGTTGCAGAAAGCTACACCTTC
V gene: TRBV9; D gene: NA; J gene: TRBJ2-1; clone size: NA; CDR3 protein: CASSAVQGHEQFF; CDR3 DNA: TGTGCCAGCAGCGCCGTCCAGGGGCATGAGCAGTTCTTC
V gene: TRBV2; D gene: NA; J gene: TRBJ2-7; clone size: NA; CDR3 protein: CASSVASRAYEQYF; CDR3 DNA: TGTGCCAGCAGTGTAGCTAGCCGCGCCTACGAGCAGTACTTC
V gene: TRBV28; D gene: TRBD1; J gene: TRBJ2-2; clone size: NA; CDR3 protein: CASSFDTGDWGHTGELFF; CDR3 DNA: TGTGCCAGCAGTTTTGATACAGGGGATTGGGGACACACCGGGGAGCTGTTTTTT
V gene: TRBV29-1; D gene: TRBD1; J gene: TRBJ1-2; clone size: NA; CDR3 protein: CSVEGTGVYGYTF; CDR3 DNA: TGCAGCGTTGAAGGGACAGGGGTCTACGGCTACACCTTC
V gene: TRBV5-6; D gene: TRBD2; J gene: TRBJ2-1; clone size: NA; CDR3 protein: CASSYVRGITSGRFYEQFF; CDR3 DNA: TGTGCCAGCAGCTACGTTAGGGGGATTACTAGCGGGAGGTTCTATGAGCAGTTCTTC
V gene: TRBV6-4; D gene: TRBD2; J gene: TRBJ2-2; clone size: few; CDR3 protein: CASSVSGAIGGELFF; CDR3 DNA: TGTGCCAGCAGTGTTAGCGGGGCCATCGGCGGGGAGCTGTTTTTT
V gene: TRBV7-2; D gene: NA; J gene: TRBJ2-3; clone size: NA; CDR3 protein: CASSLVTGTDTQYF; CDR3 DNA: TGTGCCAGCAGCTTAGTCACAGGCACAGATACGCAGTATTTT
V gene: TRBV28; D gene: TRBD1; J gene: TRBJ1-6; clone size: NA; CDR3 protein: CASRTTGKFHNSPLHF; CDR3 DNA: TGTGCCAGCAGAACGACAGGGAAGTTCCATAATTCACCCCTCCACTTT
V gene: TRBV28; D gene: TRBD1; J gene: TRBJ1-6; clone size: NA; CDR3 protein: CASSGRGRKNSPLHF; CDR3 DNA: TGTGCCAGCAGTGGCAGGGGGCGGAAGAATTCACCCCTCCACTTT
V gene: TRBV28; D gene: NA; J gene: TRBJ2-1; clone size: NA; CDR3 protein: CASSVGLYNEQFF; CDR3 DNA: TGTGCCAGCAGTGTCGGACTTTACAATGAGCAGTTCTTC
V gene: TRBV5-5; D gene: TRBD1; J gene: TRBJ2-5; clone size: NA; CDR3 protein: CASSSGTGASGETQYF; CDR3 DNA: TGTGCCAGCAGCTCAGGGACAGGGGCTTCGGGGGAGACCCAGTACTTC
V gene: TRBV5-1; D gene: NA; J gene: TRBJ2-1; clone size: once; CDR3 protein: CASSGLLENEQFF; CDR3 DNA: TGCGCCAGCAGCGGGTTACTAGAAAATGAGCAGTTCTTC
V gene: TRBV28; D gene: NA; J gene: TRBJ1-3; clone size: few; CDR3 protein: CASRGTLHSGNTIYF; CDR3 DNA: TGTGCCAGCAGGGGGACACTCCACTCTGGAAACACCATATATTTT